The TCR beta chain described here comes from a study of blood T cell repertoires in COVID-19. Libraries were prepared by immunoSEQ multiplex PCR; TCRdb keeps only in-frame clonotypes and omits some of them. Here the sample spans over 150,000 clones, 75% to 90% being singletons. Germline values: CDR1 MNHEY, CDR2 SVGAGI. V lost 0 bases and J lost 6, with 14 bases in between. The CDR3 runs to 15 residues. This clonotype was obtained from a woman aged 55 to 70 with acute or convalescent COVID-19. The rearrangement links TRBV6-5 to TRBJ1-2; D is uncertain. The sequenced material came from peripheral blood. CDR3 sequence (DNA): TGTGCCAGCAGTTACTCGAGGGCATCTCCAGATGGCTACACCTTC. It encodes CASSYSRASPDGYTF.